This TCR beta chain was captured by sequencing in a study of regulatory T cells in long-lasting Graves disease. As to time point: newly diagnosed GD, antithyroid drugs for less than 3 months. Following extraction of RNA from PBMCs, that RNA was used to make the TCR library. The authors built TCR beta libraries using iRepertoire HTBI primers and Arm-PCR of CDR3 regions. TCRdb reprocessed the multiplex PCR reads with MiXCR, giving one entry per CDR3 protein. The repertoire holds about 540,000 distinct CDR3 sequences, with 13% as singletons. After removal of 10 bases from V and 1 base from J, the junction contained 15 bases not matched to a gene. This CDR3 contains 16 residues. CDR1 and CDR2 from the germline V gene are MNHEY and SMNVEV (reference sequence). This clonotype has more than one count but fewer than ten. The same data also contributed to another study, on T cells in Graves' hyperthyroidism and ophthalmopathy. That report adds: A set of HTBI primers served as the primers for a first-round RT-PCR of the TCR CDR3.

This material consisted of peripheral blood mononuclear cells (PBMCs), taken at new diagnosis, from a patient treated with antithyroid drugs. This receptor was identified in a man in his thirties or forties with Graves disease. This rearrangement joins TRBV27 to TRBJ1-2; 7 bases fit TRBD1. This chain's CDR3 is CATGRPPGGNNYGYTF. The DNA for the CDR3 is TGTGCCACCGGACGTCCTCCAGGGGGGAATAACTATGGCTACACCTTC.